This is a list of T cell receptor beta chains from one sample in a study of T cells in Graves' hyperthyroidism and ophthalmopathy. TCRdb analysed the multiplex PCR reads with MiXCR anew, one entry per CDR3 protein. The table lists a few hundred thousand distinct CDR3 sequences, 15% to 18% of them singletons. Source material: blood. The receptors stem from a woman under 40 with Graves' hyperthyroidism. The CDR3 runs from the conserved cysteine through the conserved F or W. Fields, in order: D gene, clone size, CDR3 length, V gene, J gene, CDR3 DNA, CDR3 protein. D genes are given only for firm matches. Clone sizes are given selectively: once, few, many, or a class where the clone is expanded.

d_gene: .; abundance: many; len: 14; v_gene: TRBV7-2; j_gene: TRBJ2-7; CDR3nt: TGTGCCAGCAGCTTAGACAGGGGGGGGAGCGAGCAGTACTTC; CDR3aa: CASSLDRGGSEQYF
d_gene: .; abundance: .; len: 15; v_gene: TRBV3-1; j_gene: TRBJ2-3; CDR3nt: TGTGCCAGCAGCCTAGGGTCCAGGAAATACGATACGCAGTATTTT; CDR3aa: CASSLGSRKYDTQYF
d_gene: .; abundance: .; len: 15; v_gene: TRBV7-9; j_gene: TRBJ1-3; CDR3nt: TGTGCCAGCAGCTTGGGGGGGATCTCTGGAAACACCATATATTTT; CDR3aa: CASSLGGISGNTIYF
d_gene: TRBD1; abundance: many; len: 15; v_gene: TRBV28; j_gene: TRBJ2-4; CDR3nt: TGTGCCAGCAGCCTTTTAGGACAGGGCGCGAACATTCAGTACTTC; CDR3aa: CASSLLGQGANIQYF
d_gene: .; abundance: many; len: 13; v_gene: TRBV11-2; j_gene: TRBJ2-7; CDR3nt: TGTGCCAGCAGCTCCCCTGATATTAGGGAGCAGTACTTC; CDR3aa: CASSSPDIREQYF
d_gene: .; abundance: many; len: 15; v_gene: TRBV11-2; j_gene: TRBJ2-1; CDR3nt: TGTGCCAGCAGCTTAGGATCCATACTGAGGTATGAGCAGTTCTTC; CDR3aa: CASSLGSILRYEQFF
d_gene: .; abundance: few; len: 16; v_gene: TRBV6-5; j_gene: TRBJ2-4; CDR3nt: TGTGCCAGCAGTTATAATTTGGTTAGAACCAAAAACATTCAGTACTTC; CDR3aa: CASSYNLVRTKNIQYF
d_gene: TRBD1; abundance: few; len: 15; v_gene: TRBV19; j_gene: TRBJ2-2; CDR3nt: TGTGCCAGTAGGAGACCGGGACAGGGGCCCGGGGAGCTGTTTTTT; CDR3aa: CASRRPGQGPGELFF
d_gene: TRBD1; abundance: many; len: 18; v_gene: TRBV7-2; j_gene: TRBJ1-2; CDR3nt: TGTGCCAGCAGCTTAGGTTTTGGCCGGACAGGGGGCCGGTATGGCTACACCTTC; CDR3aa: CASSLGFGRTGGRYGYTF
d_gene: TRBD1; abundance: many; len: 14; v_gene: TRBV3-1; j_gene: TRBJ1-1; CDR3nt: TGTGCCAGCAGCCAGCGTCAGGGGGGAGGGCGGACTTTCTTT; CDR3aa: CASSQRQGGGRTFF
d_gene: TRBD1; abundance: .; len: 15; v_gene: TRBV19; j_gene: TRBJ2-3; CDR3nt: TGTGCCAGTAGCTTACAGGGGGGCGGGATAAGGACGCAGTATTTT; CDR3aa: CASSLQGGGIRTQYF
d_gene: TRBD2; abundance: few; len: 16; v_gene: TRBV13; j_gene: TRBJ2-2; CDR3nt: TGTGCCAGCAGCCCGGGACTAGCGGGGGACACCGGGGAGCTGTTTTTT; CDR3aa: CASSPGLAGDTGELFF
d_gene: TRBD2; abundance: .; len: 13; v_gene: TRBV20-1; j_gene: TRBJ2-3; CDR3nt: TGCAGTGCTAGGCGGGGGGGGAGAGATACGCAGTATTTT; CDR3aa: CSARRGGRDTQYF
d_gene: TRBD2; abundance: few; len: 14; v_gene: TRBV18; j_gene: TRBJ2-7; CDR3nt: TGTGCCAGCTCCCCTGGGAGGGAAGACTACGAGCAGTACTTC; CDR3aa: CASSPGREDYEQYF
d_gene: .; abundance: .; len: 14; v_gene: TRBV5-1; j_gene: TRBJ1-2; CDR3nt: TGCGCCAGCAGCCCCGGGACGACCCCATATGGCTACACCTTC; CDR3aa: CASSPGTTPYGYTF
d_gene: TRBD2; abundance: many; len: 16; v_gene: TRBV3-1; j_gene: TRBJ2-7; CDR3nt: TGTGCCAGCAGCGACGGGACTAGCGGGAACTCCTACGAGCAGTACTTC; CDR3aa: CASSDGTSGNSYEQYF
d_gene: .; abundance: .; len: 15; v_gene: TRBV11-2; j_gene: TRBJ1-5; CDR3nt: TGTGCCAGCAGCTCGGAGCGGGAGCGGGCGGATACGCAGCATTTT; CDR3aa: CASSSERERADTQHF
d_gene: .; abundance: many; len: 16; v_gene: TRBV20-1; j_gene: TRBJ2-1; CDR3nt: TGCAGTGCTAAGACAGCGCATAGGCTCCCCTACAATGAGCAGTTCTTC; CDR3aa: CSAKTAHRLPYNEQFF
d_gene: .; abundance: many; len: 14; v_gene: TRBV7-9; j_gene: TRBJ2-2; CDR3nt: TGTGCCAGCGGGACCTTAAAGACCACCGGGGAGCTGTTTTTT; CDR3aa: CASGTLKTTGELFF
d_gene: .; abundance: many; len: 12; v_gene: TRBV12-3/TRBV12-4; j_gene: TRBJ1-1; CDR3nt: TGTGCCAGCAGTTTTGAGGGGACTGAAGCTTTCTTT; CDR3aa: CASSFEGTEAFF
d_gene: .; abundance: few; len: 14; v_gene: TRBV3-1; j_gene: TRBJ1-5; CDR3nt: TGTGCCAGCAGCCAAGATGGGGGGCGGGGGGCCCAGCATTTT; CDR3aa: CASSQDGGRGAQHF
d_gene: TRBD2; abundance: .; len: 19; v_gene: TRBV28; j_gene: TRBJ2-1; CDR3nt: TGTGCCAGCAGTACCCCGGGACTAGCGGGAGGGGGCTCCTACAATGAGCAGTTCTTC; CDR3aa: CASSTPGLAGGGSYNEQFF
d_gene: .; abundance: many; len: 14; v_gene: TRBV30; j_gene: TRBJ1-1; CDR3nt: TGTGCCTGGAGAAAACCCGGGGCCAACACTGAAGCTTTCTTT; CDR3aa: CAWRKPGANTEAFF
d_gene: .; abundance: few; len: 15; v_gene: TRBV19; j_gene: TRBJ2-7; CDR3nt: TGTGCCAGTAGTATAGAGGGAGCGGACACCTACGAGCAGTACTTC; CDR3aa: CASSIEGADTYEQYF
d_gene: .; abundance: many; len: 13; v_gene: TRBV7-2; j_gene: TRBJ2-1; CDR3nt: TGTGCCAGCAGCTTAGGTACACTGGGGGGGCAGTTCTTC; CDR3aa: CASSLGTLGGQFF
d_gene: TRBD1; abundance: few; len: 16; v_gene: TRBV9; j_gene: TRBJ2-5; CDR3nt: TGTGCCAGCAGCGTGGGTCCTGGACAGGGAAGAGAGACCCAGTACTTC; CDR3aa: CASSVGPGQGRETQYF
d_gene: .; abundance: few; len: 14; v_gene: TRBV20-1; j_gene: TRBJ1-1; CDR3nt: TGCAGTGCTAGAGTGCCGGACGTGAACACTGAAGCTTTCTTT; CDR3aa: CSARVPDVNTEAFF
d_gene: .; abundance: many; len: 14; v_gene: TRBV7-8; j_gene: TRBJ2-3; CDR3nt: TGTGCCAGCAGTCCCCTCCAGGTTACAGATACGCAGTATTTT; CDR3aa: CASSPLQVTDTQYF
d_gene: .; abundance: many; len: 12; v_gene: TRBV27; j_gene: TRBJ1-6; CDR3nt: TGTGCCAGCAGTTTCTATAATTCACCCCTCCACTTT; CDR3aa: CASSFYNSPLHF
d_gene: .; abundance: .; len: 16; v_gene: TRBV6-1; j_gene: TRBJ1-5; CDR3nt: TGTGCCAGCAGACGAACCGGGACGGAAAGCAATCAGCCCCAGCATTTT; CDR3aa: CASRRTGTESNQPQHF
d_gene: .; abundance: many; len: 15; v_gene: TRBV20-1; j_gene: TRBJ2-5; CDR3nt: TGCAGTGCTACCGGGACCTGGACTAACAAAGAGACCCAGTACTTC; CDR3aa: CSATGTWTNKETQYF
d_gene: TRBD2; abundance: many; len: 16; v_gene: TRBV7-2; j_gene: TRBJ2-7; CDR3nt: TGTGCCAGCAGCTTAGCTGGTAGCGGGAGCCACTACGAGCAGTACTTC; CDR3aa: CASSLAGSGSHYEQYF
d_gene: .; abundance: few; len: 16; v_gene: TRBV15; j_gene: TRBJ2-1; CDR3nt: TGTGCCACCAGCAGAGATCGGGCAGTCACCGACAATGAGCAGTTCTTC; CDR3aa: CATSRDRAVTDNEQFF
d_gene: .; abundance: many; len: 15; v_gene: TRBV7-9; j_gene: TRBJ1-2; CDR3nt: TGTGCCAGCAGACGAGCAGGGAGCACAACCTATGGCTACACCTTC; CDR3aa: CASRRAGSTTYGYTF
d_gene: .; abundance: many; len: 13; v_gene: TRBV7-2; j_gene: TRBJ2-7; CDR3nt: TGTGCCAGCAGTGCAGGAAGCCCCTACGAGCAGTACTTC; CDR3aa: CASSAGSPYEQYF
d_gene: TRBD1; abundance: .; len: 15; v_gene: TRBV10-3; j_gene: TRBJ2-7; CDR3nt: TGTGCCATCAGCGCCGGCTCAGGGGGCTCCTACGAGCAGTACTTC; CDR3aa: CAISAGSGGSYEQYF
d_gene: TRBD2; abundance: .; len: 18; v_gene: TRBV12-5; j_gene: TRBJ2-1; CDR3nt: TGTGCTAGTGGTTTGGTATTATCAACTAGCGAGACCTACAATGAGCAGTTCTTC; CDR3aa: CASGLVLSTSETYNEQFF
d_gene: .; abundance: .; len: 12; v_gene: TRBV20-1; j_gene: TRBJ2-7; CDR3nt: TGCAGTGCTAGTCCCCGGGGTAACGAGCAGTACTTC; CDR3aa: CSASPRGNEQYF
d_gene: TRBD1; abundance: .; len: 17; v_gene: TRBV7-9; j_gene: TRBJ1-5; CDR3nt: TGTGCCAGCAGCTTAGACGGGACAGCATATAGCAATCAGCCCCAGCATTTT; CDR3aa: CASSLDGTAYSNQPQHF
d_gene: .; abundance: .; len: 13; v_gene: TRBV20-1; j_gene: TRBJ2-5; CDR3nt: TGCAGTGCTAGTATCCGACGGTACGAGACCCAGTACTTC; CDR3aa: CSASIRRYETQYF
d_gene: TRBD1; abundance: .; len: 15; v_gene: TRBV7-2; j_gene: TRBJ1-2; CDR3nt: TGTGCCAGCAGCTCCACCTCTACAGGGGCCTATGGCTACACCTTC; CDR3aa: CASSSTSTGAYGYTF
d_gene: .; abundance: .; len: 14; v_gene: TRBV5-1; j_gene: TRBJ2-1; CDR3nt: TGCGCCAGCTCGAAAGGGGGGAGGGAGGATGAGCAGTTCTTC; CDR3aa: CASSKGGREDEQFF
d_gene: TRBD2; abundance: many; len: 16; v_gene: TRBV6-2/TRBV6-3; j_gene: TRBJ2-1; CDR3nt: TGTGCCAGCAGACGACCCGGACTAGCGGGTGAGAATGAGCAGTTCTTC; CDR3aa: CASRRPGLAGENEQFF
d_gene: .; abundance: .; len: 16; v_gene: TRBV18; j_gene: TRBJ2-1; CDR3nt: TGTGCCAGCTCACCCCGGGTCGGGGATGGGTACAATGAGCAGTTCTTC; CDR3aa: CASSPRVGDGYNEQFF
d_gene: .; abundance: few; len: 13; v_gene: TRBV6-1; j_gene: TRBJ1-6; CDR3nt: TGTGCCAGCAGTGGGGGGTGGAATTCACCCCTCCACTTT; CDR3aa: CASSGGWNSPLHF
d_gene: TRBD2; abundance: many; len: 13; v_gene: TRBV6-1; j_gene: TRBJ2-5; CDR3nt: TGTGCCAGCAGGTACGGGAGGAGTGAGACCCAGTACTTC; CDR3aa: CASRYGRSETQYF